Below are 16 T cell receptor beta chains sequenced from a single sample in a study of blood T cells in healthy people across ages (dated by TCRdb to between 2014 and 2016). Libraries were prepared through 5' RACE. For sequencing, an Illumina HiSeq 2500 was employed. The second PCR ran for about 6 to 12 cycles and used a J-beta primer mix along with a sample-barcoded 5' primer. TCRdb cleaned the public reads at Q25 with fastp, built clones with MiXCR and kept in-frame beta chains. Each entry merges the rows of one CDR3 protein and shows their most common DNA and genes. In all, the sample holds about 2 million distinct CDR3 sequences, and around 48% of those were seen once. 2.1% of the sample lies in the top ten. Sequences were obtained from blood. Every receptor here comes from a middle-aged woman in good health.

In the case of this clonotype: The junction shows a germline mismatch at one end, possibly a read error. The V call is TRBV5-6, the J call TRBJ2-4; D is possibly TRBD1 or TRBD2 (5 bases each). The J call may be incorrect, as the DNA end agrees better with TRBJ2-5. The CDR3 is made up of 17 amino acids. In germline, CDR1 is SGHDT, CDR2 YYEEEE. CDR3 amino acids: CANSWRRTLDVQETQYF. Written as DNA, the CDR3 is TGTGCCAACAGCTGGCGGAGGACACTGGACGTTCAAGAGACCCAGTACTTC.

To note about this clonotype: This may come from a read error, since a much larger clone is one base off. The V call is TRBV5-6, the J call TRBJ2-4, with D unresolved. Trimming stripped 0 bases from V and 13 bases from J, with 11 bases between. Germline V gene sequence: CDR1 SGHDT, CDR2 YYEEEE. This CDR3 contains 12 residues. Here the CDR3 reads CASSLAWNEQYF. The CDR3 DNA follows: TGTGCCAGCAGCTTGGCCTGGAATGAGCAGTACTTC.

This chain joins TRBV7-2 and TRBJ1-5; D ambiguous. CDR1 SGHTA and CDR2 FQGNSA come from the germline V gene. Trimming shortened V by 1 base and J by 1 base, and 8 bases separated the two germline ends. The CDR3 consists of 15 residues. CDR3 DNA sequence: TGTGCCAGCAGCTTAGGGTCCATGAGCAATCAGCCCCAGCATTTT. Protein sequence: CASSLGSMSNQPQHF.

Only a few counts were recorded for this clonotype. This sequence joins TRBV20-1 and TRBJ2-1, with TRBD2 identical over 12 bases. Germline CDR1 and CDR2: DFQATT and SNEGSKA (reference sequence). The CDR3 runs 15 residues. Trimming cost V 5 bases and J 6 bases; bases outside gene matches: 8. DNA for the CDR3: TGCAGTGCTTCACCTAGCGGGGGGGCATCCAATGAGCAGTTCTTC. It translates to CSASPSGGASNEQFF.

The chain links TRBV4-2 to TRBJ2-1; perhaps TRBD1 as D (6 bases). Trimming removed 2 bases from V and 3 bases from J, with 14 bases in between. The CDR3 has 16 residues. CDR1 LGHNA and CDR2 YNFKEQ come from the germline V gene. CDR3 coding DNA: TGTGCCAGCAGCCAATCGGCGGACAGCTTCTACAATGAGCAGTTCTTC. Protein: CASSQSADSFYNEQFF.

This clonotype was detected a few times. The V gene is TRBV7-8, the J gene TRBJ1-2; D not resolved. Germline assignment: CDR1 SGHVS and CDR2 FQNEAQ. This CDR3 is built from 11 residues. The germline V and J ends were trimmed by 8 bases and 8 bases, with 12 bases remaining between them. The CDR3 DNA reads TGTGCCAGCTACGCGGGCGGGGGCTACACCTTC. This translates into CASYAGGGYTF.

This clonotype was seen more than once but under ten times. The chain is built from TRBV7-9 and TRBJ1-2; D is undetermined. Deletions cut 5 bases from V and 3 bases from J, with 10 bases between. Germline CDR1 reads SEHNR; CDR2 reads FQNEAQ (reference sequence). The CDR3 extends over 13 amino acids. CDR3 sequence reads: CASSNSGYYGYTF. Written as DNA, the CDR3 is TGTGCCAGCAGCAACTCCGGGTACTATGGCTACACCTTC. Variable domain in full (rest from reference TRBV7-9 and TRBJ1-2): DTGVSQNPRHKITKRGQNVTFRCDPISEHNRLYWYRQTLGQGPEFLTYFQNEAQLEKSRLLSDRFSAERPKGSFSTLEIQRTEQGDSAMYLCASSNSGYYGYTFGSGTRLTVV.

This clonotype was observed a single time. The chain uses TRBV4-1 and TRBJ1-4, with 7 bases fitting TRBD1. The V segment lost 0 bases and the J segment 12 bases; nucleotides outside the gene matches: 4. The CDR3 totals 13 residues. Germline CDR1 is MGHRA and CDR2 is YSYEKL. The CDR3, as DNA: TGCGCCAGCAGCCAAGATGGGACAGATGAACTGTTTTTT. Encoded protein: CASSQDGTDELFF.

CDR3 amino acids: CASSGQHATDTQYF. CDR3 DNA: TGTGCCAGCAGCGGACAGCACGCCACAGATACGCAGTATTTT. This sequence joins TRBV9 and TRBJ2-3; a possible D gene is TRBD1 (5 bases). V dropped 3 bases and J dropped 2 bases, with 10 bases sitting between them. Looked up from germline, CDR1 is SGDLS and CDR2 is YYNGEE. The CDR3 loop spans 14 amino acids.

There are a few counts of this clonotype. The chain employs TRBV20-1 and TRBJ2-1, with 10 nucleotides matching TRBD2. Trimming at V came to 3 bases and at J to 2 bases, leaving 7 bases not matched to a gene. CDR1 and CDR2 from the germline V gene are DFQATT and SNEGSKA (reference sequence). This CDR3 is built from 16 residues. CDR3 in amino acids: CSARELAGTAYNEQFF. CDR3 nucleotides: TGCAGTGCTAGGGAACTAGCGGGGACCGCCTACAATGAGCAGTTCTTC.

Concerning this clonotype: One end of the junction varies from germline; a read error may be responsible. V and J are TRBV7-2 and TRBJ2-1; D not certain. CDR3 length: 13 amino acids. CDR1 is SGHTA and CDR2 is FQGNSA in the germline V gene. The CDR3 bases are TGTGCCAGCAGCTTAGCGTCGGTAACAGAAAAGTGCTTC. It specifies CASSLASVTEKCF.

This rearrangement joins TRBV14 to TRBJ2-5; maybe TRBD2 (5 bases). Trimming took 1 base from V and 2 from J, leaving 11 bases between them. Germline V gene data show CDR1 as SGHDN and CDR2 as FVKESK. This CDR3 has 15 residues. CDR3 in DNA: TGTGCCAGCAGCCAAGTAGGACGGACTCAAGAGACCCAGTACTTC. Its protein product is CASSQVGRTQETQYF.

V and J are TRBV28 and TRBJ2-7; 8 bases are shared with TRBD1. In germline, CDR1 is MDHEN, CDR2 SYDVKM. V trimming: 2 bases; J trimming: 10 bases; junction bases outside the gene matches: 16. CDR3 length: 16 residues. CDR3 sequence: CASSLIRQGAWEAQYF. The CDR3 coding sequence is TGTGCCAGCAGTTTAATAAGGCAGGGGGCTTGGGAGGCCCAGTACTTC.

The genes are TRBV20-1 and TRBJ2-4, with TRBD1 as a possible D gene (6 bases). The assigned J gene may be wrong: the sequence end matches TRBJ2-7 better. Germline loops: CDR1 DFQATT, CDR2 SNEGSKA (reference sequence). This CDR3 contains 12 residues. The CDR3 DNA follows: TGCGGTGAATCACAGGGACCCTACGAGCAGTACTTC. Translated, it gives CGESQGPYEQYF.

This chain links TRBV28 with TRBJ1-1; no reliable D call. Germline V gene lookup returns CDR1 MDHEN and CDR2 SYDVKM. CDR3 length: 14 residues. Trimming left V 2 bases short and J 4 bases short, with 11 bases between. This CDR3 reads CASSLPLMSTEAFF. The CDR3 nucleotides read TGTGCCAGCAGTTTACCTCTAATGTCCACTGAAGCTTTCTTT.

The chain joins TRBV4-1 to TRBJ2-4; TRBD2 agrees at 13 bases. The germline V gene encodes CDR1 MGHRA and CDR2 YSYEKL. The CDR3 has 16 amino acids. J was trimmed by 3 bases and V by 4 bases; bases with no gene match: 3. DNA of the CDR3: TGCGCCAGCAGCCTAACTAGCGGGGGGGGCAAAAACATTCAGTACTTC. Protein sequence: CASSLTSGGGKNIQYF.